These T cell receptor beta chains were read from a single sample in a study of shared clonotypes between healthy human individuals. Repertoires were generated with immunoSEQ multiplex PCR, while TCRdb's copy carries only in-frame clones and drops some. The repertoire holds nearly 500,000 clones, with over 65% as singletons. The material sequenced was PBMCs. The origin of the receptors is a woman aged 35 to 49 in good health. Some clones in this sample may be carry-over from other donors' samples. Each CDR3 is given without its conserved first and last residue. A D gene is named only where the DNA matches it firmly.

D gene: NA; V gene: TRBV11-2; CDR3 protein: ASSLRAGVNSGNTIY
D gene: NA; V gene: TRBV5-4; CDR3 protein: ASSLGMNTEAF
D gene: TRBD2; V gene: TRBV15; CDR3 protein: ATSRPKRLAGQETQY
D gene: TRBD2; V gene: TRBV27; CDR3 protein: ASSLSSGSPYEQY
D gene: NA; V gene: TRBV28; CDR3 protein: ASSSIYGYT
D gene: NA; V gene: TRBV9; CDR3 protein: ASSLHLETGELF
D gene: NA; V gene: TRBV7-8; CDR3 protein: ASSRLSGANVLT
D gene: NA; V gene: TRBV7-2; CDR3 protein: ASGRFGEKLF
D gene: TRBD2; V gene: TRBV11-2; CDR3 protein: ASSTGTSGSVWEQF
D gene: TRBD2; V gene: TRBV30; CDR3 protein: AWSSSGRGDTQY
D gene: NA; V gene: TRBV28; CDR3 protein: ASRTFTTEQY
D gene: NA; V gene: TRBV7-2; CDR3 protein: ASSLAGTTEAF
D gene: TRBD2; V gene: TRBV7-9; CDR3 protein: ASSVYRDGGTGELF
D gene: NA; V gene: TRBV28; CDR3 protein: ASSFPSDPNTEAF
D gene: NA; V gene: TRBV5-1; CDR3 protein: ASSSPGEQY
D gene: NA; V gene: TRBV2; CDR3 protein: ASSEQGRDSEAF
D gene: TRBD2; V gene: TRBV6-4; CDR3 protein: ASGTGGSGANVLT
D gene: TRBD2; V gene: TRBV15; CDR3 protein: ATSRVAGGGADTQY
D gene: TRBD2; V gene: TRBV19; CDR3 protein: ASSSTGTRSYEQY
D gene: TRBD2; V gene: TRBV6-4; CDR3 protein: ASSDSREGINEQF
D gene: NA; V gene: TRBV6-1; CDR3 protein: ASSEGGTGFRDTQY
D gene: NA; V gene: TRBV4-2; CDR3 protein: ASSRRGGGGTDTQY
D gene: TRBD2; V gene: TRBV4-2; CDR3 protein: ASSIGPSGRASPYEQY
D gene: NA; V gene: TRBV5-1; CDR3 protein: ASSPRFNTDTQY
D gene: TRBD2; V gene: TRBV27; CDR3 protein: ASSLREGRSYNEQF
D gene: TRBD1; V gene: TRBV5-4; CDR3 protein: ASSAPDRESSYEQY
D gene: NA; V gene: TRBV5-1; CDR3 protein: ASSWGSSEQY
D gene: TRBD2; V gene: TRBV11-2; CDR3 protein: ASSPQGLAGAEQF
D gene: NA; V gene: TRBV30; CDR3 protein: AWSVPTEAPQH
D gene: TRBD2; V gene: TRBV5-8; CDR3 protein: SKREGPNEQF
D gene: NA; V gene: TRBV28; CDR3 protein: ASSFGGSLGPGNTIY
D gene: TRBD2; V gene: TRBV27; CDR3 protein: ASRRGTSGSYEQY
D gene: NA; V gene: TRBV28; CDR3 protein: ASRRTRVPGELF
D gene: NA; V gene: TRBV29-1; CDR3 protein: SVEWNADEQF
D gene: TRBD1; V gene: TRBV11-1; CDR3 protein: ASSSQRDRGRNGELF
D gene: NA; V gene: TRBV19; CDR3 protein: ASRAGDSYEQY
D gene: TRBD2; V gene: TRBV4-2; CDR3 protein: ASSQALAGGSTDTQY
D gene: NA; V gene: TRBV12-5; CDR3 protein: ASGLGAGTQY
D gene: NA; V gene: TRBV2; CDR3 protein: ASSEALSTDTQY
D gene: TRBD2; V gene: TRBV9; CDR3 protein: ASSKAGGGPVTDTQY
D gene: NA; V gene: TRBV25-1; CDR3 protein: ASSESLLLSPGQY
D gene: NA; V gene: TRBV29-1; CDR3 protein: SVETSGANVLT
D gene: TRBD2; V gene: TRBV4-1; CDR3 protein: ASSQDRTSSDTQY
D gene: NA; V gene: TRBV27; CDR3 protein: ASSLDSTNEKLF
D gene: NA; V gene: TRBV4-3; CDR3 protein: ASSQDLALRVKQF
D gene: NA; V gene: TRBV28; CDR3 protein: ASTRGVSGYT
D gene: TRBD2; V gene: TRBV5-8; CDR3 protein: ASSLGLAGIYEQY
D gene: TRBD2; V gene: TRBV6-1; CDR3 protein: ASSRLAGEVDTQY
D gene: NA; V gene: TRBV9; CDR3 protein: ASSAPRTERNSGANVLT
D gene: NA; V gene: TRBV10-3; CDR3 protein: AITSTRENSPLH
D gene: NA; V gene: TRBV9; CDR3 protein: ASSPTYYNEQF
D gene: TRBD2; V gene: TRBV6-5; CDR3 protein: ASSSGLAETGELF
D gene: TRBD2; V gene: TRBV6-6; CDR3 protein: ASSYSRGTQETQY
D gene: NA; V gene: TRBV9; CDR3 protein: ASSVDWAEGNGQF
D gene: NA; V gene: TRBV7-6; CDR3 protein: ASSPADGPHEQY
D gene: NA; V gene: TRBV7-9; CDR3 protein: ASSLGLGSGANVLT
D gene: NA; V gene: TRBV7-2; CDR3 protein: ASSLGHTRVSYNEQF